Below, 14 T cell receptor beta chains from the same sample are listed, as sequenced in a study of shared clonotypes between healthy human individuals. Method: immunoSEQ multiplex PCR; TCRdb's copy keeps in-frame clones and lacks some. In the table there are roughly 1.5 million clones, 95% to 99% of which are singletons. Sequencing was carried out using naive CD4+ T cells sorted from blood. The subset was: CD45RA+ positively selected. Receptors originate from a man aged 30 to 39 in good health.

The V and J genes are TRBV6-6 and TRBJ2-7; TRBD2 matches at 7 bases. V shed 6 bases, J shed 2 bases, and the junction held 10 bases outside the gene matches. CDR3 length: 15 residues. CDR1 is MNHNY, CDR2 SVGAGI, per germline (reference sequence). The CDR3: CASRTPSGGTYEQYF. In nucleotides, the CDR3 is TGTGCCAGCAGAACCCCTAGCGGTGGGACCTACGAGCAGTACTTC.

This clone was observed once. The chain combines TRBV19 with TRBJ2-1; TRBD1 matches 8 bases. The junction had 4 bases not matched to a gene; V was cut back by 6 bases and J by 0 bases. The CDR3 contains 15 residues. The germline gives CDR1 LNHDA, CDR2 SQIVND (reference sequence). Here the CDR3 DNA reads TGTGCCAGTAGCAGGGGGCTCTACTCCTACAATGAGCAGTTCTTC. Amino acid sequence: CASSRGLYSYNEQFF.

The chain couples TRBV28 to TRBJ2-7; the D gene is possibly TRBD2 (5 bases). The germline CDR1 and CDR2 sequences are MDHEN and SYDVKM. With 5 bases removed from V and 7 bases from J, the gap between germline ends came to 15 bases. This CDR3 is built from 13 residues. CDR3 coding DNA: TGTGCCAGCAGTCCCTCCCCACGCGGGGAGCAGTACTTC. This codes for CASSPSPRGEQYF.

J is TRBJ1-4 and V is TRBV28; perhaps TRBD1 as D (5 bases). V was clipped by 3 bases and J by 8 bases, with 10 bases between them. The germline V gene encodes CDR1 MDHEN and CDR2 SYDVKM. The CDR3 is made up of 13 amino acids. DNA of the CDR3: TGTGCCAGCAGTTTGCCATACAGGGAAAAACTGTTTTTT. Its translation: CASSLPYREKLFF.

The V and J genes are TRBV5-5 and TRBJ2-2; 7 bases align to TRBD2. Germline lookup yields CDR1 SGHKS and CDR2 YYEKEE (reference sequence). V shed 6 bases, J shed 6 bases, and the junction held 14 bases outside the gene matches. The CDR3 has 16 residues. The CDR3 DNA follows: TGTGCCAGCACCCCTATCGGACTAGAGAGTCCCGGGGAGCTGTTTTTT. Translating it yields CASTPIGLESPGELFF.

The V gene is TRBV5-8, the J gene TRBJ2-2; 10 bases line up with TRBD2. CDR1 SGHTS and CDR2 YDEGEE come from the germline V gene. The CDR3 sequence is 15 residues long. The V and J ends lost 5 bases and 4 bases, in that order; junction bases with no gene match: 5. The CDR3 DNA follows: TGTGCCAGCAGGCTAGCGGGAGTTGTCACCGGGGAGCTGTTTTTT. This sequence encodes CASRLAGVVTGELFF.

The rearrangement joins TRBV7-2 to TRBJ2-7; TRBD2 aligns across 11 bases. Trimming cost V 4 bases and J 3 bases; bases outside gene matches: 8. This CDR3 spans 16 amino acids. The germline CDR1 and CDR2 sequences are SGHTA and FQGNSA. For the CDR3, the DNA is TGTGCCAGCAGCTGGTCAGGGACTAGCGGCAACTACGAGCAGTACTTC. This codes for CASSWSGTSGNYEQYF.

The V call is TRBV7-4, the J call TRBJ2-3, with D hard to call. Looked up from germline, CDR1 is SGHVT and CDR2 is SQSDAQ. There are 10 residues in the CDR3. Trimming stripped 7 bases from V and 2 bases from J, with 1 base between. Here the CDR3 reads CASTTDTQYF. CDR3 sequence (DNA): TGTGCCAGCACCACAGATACGCAGTATTTT.

The chain has TRBV7-9 and TRBJ1-4; a possible D gene is TRBD1 (6 bases). The CDR3 runs to 14 residues. The V and J ends lost 3 bases and 8 bases respectively, with 13 bases between them. The V gene's germline CDR1 is SEHNR and CDR2 FQNEAQ (reference sequence). Here the CDR3 reads CASSLQGTGEKLFF. CDR3 DNA sequence: TGTGCCAGCAGCTTGCAGGGGACCGGCGAAAAACTGTTTTTT.

The chain couples TRBV15 to TRBJ2-1, with D perhaps assigned TRBD1 or TRBD2 (5 bases each). Germline CDR1 and CDR2: LNHNV and YYDKDF (reference sequence). There are 15 residues in the CDR3. Trimming pared 4 bases from V and 10 bases from J, leaving 20 bases between. CDR3 protein: CATSNPGPPFREQFF. The DNA for the CDR3 is TGTGCCACCAGCAACCCGGGGCCGCCCTTTAGGGAGCAGTTCTTC.

The table lists this clone with a count of one. This chain uses TRBV7-9 with TRBJ2-7; D is perhaps TRBD1 (6 bases). Germline V gives CDR1 SEHNR, CDR2 FQNEAQ (reference sequence). The V end lost 5 bases, the J end lost 3 bases, and 11 bases lay between the germline ends. This CDR3 has 13 amino acids. CDR3 in DNA: TGTGCCAGCAGCCGGACAGAAGACTACGAGCAGTACTTC. Its protein product is CASSRTEDYEQYF.

This chain uses TRBV4-3 with TRBJ2-2; no definite D call. Germline V lookup: CDR1 LGHNA, CDR2 YSLEER. The length of the CDR3 is 18 residues. V dropped 1 base and J dropped 0 bases, with 15 bases sitting between them. CDR3 in DNA: TGCGCCAGCAGCCAAGCATGGGGAAGCGCTTCGAACACCGGGGAGCTGTTTTTT. As protein: CASSQAWGSASNTGELFF.

The chain combines TRBV5-1 with TRBJ2-1; TRBD2 agrees at 16 bases. The CDR3 has 18 residues. Unmatched junction bases numbered 12, after V lost 4 bases and J lost 8 bases. CDR1 SGHRS and CDR2 YFSETQ come from the germline V gene. Here the CDR3 reads CASSGGGLAGGLWDEQFF. The CDR3 DNA sequence: TGCGCCAGCAGCGGAGGGGGACTAGCGGGAGGGCTTTGGGATGAGCAGTTCTTC.

This chain joins TRBV7-7 and TRBJ2-3, with a possible D match to TRBD1 (6 bases). There are 14 residues in the CDR3. Germline values: CDR1 SSHAT, CDR2 FNYEAQ (reference sequence). In DNA, the CDR3 is TGTGCTAGTGCACACAACAGGGTCACAGATACGCAGTATTTT. The encoded protein is CASAHNRVTDTQYF.